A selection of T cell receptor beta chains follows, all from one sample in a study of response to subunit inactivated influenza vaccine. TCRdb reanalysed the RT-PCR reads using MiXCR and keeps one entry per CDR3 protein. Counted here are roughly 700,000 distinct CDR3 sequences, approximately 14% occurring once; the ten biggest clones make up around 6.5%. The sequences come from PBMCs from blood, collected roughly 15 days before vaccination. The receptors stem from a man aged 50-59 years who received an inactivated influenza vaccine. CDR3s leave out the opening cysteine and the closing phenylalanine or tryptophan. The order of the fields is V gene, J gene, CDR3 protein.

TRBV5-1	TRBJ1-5	ASSLEGSSQPQH
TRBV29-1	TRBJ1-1	SGSNRPDTEAF
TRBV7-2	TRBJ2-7	ASSLNRVPSYEQY
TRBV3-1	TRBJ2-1	ASSPDGTRNNEQF
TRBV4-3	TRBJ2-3	ASSQSGRGGLPDTQY
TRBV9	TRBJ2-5	ASTRDFNQETQY
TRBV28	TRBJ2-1	ASSMTSGRAYERGF
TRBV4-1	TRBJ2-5	ASSLTATETQY
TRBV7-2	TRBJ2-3	ASSLGGGGDTQY
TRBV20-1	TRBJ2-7	SVGSGRYEQY
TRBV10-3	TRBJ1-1	AINGQGASEAF
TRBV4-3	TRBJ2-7	ASSPSGPGGLYEQY
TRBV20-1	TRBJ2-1	GEAGGPKNEQF
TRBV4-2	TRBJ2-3	ASSQDRRGVGTDTQY
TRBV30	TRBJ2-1	AWSVAHEQF
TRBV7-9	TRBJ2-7	ASSPIAGGPRYEQY
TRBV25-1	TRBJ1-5	ASSEWGDQPQH
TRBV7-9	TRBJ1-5	ASSLAEWQPQH
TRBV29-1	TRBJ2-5	SVGTSQETQY
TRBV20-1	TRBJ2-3	SARADSPDTQY
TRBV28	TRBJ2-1	ASSFFQGPDVVQF
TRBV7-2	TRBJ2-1	ASSRSGFSSYNEQF
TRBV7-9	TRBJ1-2	ASSPGSWSPRYGYT
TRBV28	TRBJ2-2	ASKLRSRNTGELF
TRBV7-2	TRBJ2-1	ASSRTGTPPYNEQF
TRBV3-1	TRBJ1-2	ASSHRTGVNYGYT
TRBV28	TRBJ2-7	ASSLPGMGIDEQY
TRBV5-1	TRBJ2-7	ASNVDGLGNEQY
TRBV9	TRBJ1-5	ASSAGTGVQPQH
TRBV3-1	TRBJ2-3	ASSFGQGLGDTQY
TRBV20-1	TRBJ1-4	SASRLGQVEKLF
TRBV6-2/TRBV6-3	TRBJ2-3	ASSNAGRTDTQY
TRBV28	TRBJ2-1	ASSPLREDLNEQF
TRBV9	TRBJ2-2	ASSQGLAGTGELF
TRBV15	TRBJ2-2	ATSGLNPGELF
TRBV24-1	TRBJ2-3	ATSDPGTNTDTQY
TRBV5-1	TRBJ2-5	ASSLGTGGKETQY
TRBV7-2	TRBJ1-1	ASSHPWGEAF
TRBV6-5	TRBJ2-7	ASSYGGREGDEQY
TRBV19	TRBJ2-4	ASSRDSTNIQY
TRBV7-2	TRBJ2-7	ASSLMRDHSYEQY
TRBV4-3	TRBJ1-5	ASSQDLDQPQH
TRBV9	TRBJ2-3	ASSVGGRGGDTQY
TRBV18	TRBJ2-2	ASSPRQGDAGELF
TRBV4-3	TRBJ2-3	ASSQGPLPVTSTDTQY
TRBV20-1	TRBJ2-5	SAKGGKTQY
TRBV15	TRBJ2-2	ATSRDPGLGLGELF
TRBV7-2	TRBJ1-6	ASSSGPVIQGNSPLH
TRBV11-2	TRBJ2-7	ASSPKLQGDDEQY
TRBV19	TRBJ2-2	ASSILGTGELF
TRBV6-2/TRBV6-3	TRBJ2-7	ASRGQGSYEQY
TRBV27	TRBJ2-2	ASSFLMGAANTGELF
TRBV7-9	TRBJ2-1	ASSPDLNEQF
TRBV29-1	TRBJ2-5	SVEIYQETQY